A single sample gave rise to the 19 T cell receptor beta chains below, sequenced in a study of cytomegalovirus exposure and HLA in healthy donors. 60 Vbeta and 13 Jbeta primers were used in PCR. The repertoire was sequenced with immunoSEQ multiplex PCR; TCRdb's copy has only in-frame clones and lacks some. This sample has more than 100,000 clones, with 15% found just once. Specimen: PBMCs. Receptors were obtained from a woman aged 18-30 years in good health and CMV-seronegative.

The CDR3 coding sequence is TGTGCCAGCTCACCCAGCGGGGGGGCCTACGAGCAGTACTTC. It is translated as CASSPSGGAYEQYF. This chain joins TRBV18 and TRBJ2-7; 10 nucleotides line up with TRBD2. There are 14 residues in the CDR3. V shed 3 bases and J 2 bases; nucleotides not matched to a gene: 1. Germline lookup yields CDR1 KGHSH and CDR2 LQKENI.

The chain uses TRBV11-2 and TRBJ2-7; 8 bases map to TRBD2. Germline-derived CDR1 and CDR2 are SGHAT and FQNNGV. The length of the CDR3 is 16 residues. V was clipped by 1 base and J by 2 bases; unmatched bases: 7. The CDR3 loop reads CASSLAGFGRAYEQYF. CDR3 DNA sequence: TGTGCCAGCAGCTTAGCTGGGTTCGGGAGGGCCTACGAGCAGTACTTC.

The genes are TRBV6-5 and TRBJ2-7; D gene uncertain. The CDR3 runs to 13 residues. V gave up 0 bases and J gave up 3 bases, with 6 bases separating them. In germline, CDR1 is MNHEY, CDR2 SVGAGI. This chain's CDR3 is CASSYSGYYEQYF. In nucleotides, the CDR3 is TGTGCCAGCAGTTACTCCGGGTACTACGAGCAGTACTTC.

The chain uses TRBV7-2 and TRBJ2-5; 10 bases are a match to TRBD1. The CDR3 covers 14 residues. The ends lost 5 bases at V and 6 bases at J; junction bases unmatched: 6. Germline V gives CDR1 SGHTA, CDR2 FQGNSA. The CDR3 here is CASSPSTGGQTQYF. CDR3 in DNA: TGTGCCAGCAGCCCCTCGACAGGGGGCCAGACCCAGTACTTC.

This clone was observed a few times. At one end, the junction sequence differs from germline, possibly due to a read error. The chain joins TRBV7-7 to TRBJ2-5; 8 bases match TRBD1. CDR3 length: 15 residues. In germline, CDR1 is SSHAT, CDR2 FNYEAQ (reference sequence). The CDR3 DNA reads TGTGCTAGCAGCCGCAGGGGGCAGGGGCAAGAGACCCAGTACTTC. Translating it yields CASSRRGQGQETQYF.

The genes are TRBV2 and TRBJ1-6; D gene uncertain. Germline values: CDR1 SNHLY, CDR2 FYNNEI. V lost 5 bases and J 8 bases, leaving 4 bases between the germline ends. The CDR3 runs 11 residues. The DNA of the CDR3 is TGTGCCAGCAGTCCTTATTCACCCCTCCACTTT. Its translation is CASSPYSPLHF.

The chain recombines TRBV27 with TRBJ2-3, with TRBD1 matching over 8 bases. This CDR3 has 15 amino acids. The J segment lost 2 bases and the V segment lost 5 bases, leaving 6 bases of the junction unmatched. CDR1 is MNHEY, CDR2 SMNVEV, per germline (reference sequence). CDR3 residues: CASSLQTGDTDTQYF. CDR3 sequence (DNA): TGTGCCAGCAGTCTTCAGACAGGGGACACAGATACGCAGTATTTT.

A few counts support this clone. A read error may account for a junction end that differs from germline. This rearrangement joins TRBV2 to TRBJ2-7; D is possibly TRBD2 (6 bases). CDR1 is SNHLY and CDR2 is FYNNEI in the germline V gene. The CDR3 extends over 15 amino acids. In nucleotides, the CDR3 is TGTGCCAGCAGGGAACTAACCGGGAGCTCCAACGAGCAGTACTTC. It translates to CASRELTGSSNEQYF. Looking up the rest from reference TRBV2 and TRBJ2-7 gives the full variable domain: EPEVTQTPSHQVTQMGQEVILRCVPISNHLYFYWYRQILGQKVEFLVSFYNNEISEKSEIFDDQFSVERPDGSNFTLKIRSTKLEDSAMYFCASRELTGSSNEQYFGPGTRLTVT.

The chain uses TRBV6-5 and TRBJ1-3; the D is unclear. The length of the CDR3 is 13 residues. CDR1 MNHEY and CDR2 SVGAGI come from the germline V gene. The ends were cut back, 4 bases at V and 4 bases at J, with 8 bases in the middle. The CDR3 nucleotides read TGTGCCAGCAGTTTCCTCTCCGGAAACACCATATATTTT. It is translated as CASSFLSGNTIYF.

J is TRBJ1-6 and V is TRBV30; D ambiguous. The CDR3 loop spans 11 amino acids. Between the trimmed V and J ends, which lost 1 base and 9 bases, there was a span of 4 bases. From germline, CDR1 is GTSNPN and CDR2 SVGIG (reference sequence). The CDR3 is CAWSGGSPLHF. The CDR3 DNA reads TGTGCCTGGAGTGGAGGTTCACCCCTCCACTTT. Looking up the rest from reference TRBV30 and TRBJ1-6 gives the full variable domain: SQTIHQWPATLVQPVGSPLSLECTVEGTSNPNLYWYRQAAGRGLQLLFYSVGIGQISSEVPQNLSASRPQDRQFILSSKKLLLSDSGFYLCAWSGGSPLHFGNGTRLTVT.

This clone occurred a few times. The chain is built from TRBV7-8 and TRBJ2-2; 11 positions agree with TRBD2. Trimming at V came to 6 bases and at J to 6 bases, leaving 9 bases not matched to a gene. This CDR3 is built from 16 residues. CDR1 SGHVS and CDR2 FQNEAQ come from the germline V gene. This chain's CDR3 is CASRPTSGSGAGELFF. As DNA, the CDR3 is TGTGCCAGCAGACCAACTAGCGGGAGCGGTGCCGGGGAGCTGTTTTTT.

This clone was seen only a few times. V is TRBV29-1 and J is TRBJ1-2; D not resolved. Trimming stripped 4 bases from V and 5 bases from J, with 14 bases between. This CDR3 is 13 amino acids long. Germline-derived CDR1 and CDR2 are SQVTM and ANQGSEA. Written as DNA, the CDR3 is TGCAGCGTTGCCCTCGGGGTAACATATGGCTACACCTTC. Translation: CSVALGVTYGYTF.

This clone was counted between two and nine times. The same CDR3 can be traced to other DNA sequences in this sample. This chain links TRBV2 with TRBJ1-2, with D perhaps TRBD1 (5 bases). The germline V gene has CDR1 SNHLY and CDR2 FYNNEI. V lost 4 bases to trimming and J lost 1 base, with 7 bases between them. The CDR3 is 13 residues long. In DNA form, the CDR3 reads TGTGCCAGCAGTGGTCAGGGTAACTATGGCTACACCTTC. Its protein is CASSGQGNYGYTF.

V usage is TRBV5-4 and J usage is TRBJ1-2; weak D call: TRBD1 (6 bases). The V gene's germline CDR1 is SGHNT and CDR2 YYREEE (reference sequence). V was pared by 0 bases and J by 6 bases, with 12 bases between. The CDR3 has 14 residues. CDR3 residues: CASSLVAGENGYTF. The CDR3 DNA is TGTGCCAGCAGCTTGGTGGCAGGGGAAAATGGCTACACCTTC.

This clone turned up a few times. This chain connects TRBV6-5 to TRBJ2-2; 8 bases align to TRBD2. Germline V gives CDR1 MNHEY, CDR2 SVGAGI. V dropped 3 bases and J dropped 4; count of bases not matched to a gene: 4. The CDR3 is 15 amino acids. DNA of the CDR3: TGTGCCAGCAGTTATTGGCGGGGGGTCACCGGGGAGCTGTTTTTT. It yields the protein CASSYWRGVTGELFF.

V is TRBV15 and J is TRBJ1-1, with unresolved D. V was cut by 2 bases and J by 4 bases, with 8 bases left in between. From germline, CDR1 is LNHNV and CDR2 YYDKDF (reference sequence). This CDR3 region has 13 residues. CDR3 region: CATSRMAGTEAFF. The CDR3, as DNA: TGTGCCACCAGCAGAATGGCAGGCACTGAAGCTTTCTTT. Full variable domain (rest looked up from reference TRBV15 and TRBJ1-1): DAMVIQNPRYQVTQFGKPVTLSCSQTLNHNVMYWYQQKSSQAPKLLFHYYDKDFNNEADTPDNFQSRRPNTSFCFLDIRSPGLGDTAMYLCATSRMAGTEAFFGQGTRLTVV.

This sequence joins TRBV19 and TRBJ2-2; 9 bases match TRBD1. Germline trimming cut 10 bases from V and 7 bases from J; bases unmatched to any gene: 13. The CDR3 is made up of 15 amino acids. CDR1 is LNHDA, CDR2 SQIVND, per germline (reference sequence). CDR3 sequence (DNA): TGTGCCACCCTCCCCGGGACAGGGTTCAACGGGGAGCTGTTTTTT. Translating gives CATLPGTGFNGELFF.

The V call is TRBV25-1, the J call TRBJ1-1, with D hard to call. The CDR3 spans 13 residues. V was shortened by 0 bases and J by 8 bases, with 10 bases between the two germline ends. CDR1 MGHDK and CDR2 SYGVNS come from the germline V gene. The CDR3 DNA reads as TGTGCCAGCAGTGAATATAGAGGAGGGGAAGCTTTCTTT. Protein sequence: CASSEYRGGEAFF.

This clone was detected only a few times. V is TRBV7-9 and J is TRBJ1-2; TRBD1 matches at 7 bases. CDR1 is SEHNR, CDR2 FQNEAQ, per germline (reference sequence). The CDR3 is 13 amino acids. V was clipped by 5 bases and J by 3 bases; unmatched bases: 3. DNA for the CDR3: TGTGCCAGCAGCGAAGACAGGGACTATGGCTACACCTTC. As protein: CASSEDRDYGYTF. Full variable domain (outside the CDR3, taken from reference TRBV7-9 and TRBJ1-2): DTGVSQNPRHKITKRGQNVTFRCDPISEHNRLYWYRQTLGQGPEFLTYFQNEAQLEKSRLLSDRFSAERPKGSFSTLEIQRTEQGDSAMYLCASSEDRDYGYTFGSGTRLTVV.